One and the same sample provided the 32 T cell receptor beta chains below, sequenced in a study of blood T cell repertoires in COVID-19 (dated by TCRdb to the early 2020s). The library was generated by the immunoSEQ multiplex PCR assay. Here the immuneACCESS table is served through TCRdb, limited to in-frame sequences with V and J called. Missing clones are a known gap in these copies; in checked studies unresolved V genes cover under half, and the rest lacks a known reason. The sample yields about 83,000 clones; roughly 87% were counted once. About 3% of the sample belongs to the ten largest clones. Sample: peripheral blood. The origin of the receptors is a woman between 45 and 60 years old with active or convalescent COVID-19.

This clone has a single count. The genes are TRBV18 and TRBJ2-3; 11 bases map to TRBD2. Germline-derived CDR1 and CDR2 are KGHSH and LQKENI. This CDR3 region has 16 residues. Trimming took 3 bases from V and 2 from J; bases not matched to a gene: 4. CDR3 sequence (DNA): TGTGCCAGCTCACCCCTAGCGGGGGGCTCCACAGATACGCAGTATTTT. Protein product: CASSPLAGGSTDTQYF.

The V gene is TRBV4-3, the J gene TRBJ1-2; D unclear. Looked up from germline, CDR1 is LGHNA and CDR2 is YSLEER. The V end was cut by 1 base, the J end by 2 bases, with 5 bases between. The CDR3 consists of 13 residues. The CDR3 sequence: CASSQAPNYGYTF. Here the CDR3 DNA reads TGCGCCAGCAGCCAAGCTCCGAACTATGGCTACACCTTC.

This clone has more than one count but fewer than ten. The chain has TRBV19 and TRBJ2-7; 10 nucleotides line up with TRBD1. The CDR3 is made up of 13 amino acids. J was trimmed by 9 bases and V by 5 bases; bases with no gene match: 7. From germline, CDR1 is LNHDA and CDR2 SQIVND (reference sequence). The CDR3 DNA follows: TGTGCCAGTAGTCCTCGACAGGGGGCTGGGCAGTACTTC. As protein: CASSPRQGAGQYF. Supplemented by reference TRBV19 and TRBJ2-7, the full variable domain reads DGGITQSPKYLFRKEGQNVTLSCEQNLNHDAMYWYRQDPGQGLRLIYYSQIVNDFQKGDIAEGYSVSREKKESFPLTVTSAQKNPTAFYLCASSPRQGAGQYFGPGTRLTVT.

This sequence joins TRBV10-3 and TRBJ1-1; 10 bases align to TRBD1. V lost 4 bases, J lost 0 bases, and 8 bases stayed unmatched. From germline, CDR1 is ENHRY and CDR2 SYGVKD. CDR3 length: 17 amino acids. CDR3 loop: CAISGTGGTAMNTEAFF. Here the CDR3 DNA reads TGTGCCATCAGTGGGACAGGGGGAACCGCCATGAACACTGAAGCTTTCTTT.

The chain's CDR3 is CASRRTSGGAYEQFF. The CDR3 DNA reads as TGTGCCAGCAGAAGGACTAGCGGGGGGGCCTATGAGCAGTTCTTC. This rearrangement joins TRBV6-4 to TRBJ2-1, with TRBD2 matching over 15 bases. Trimming at V came to 6 bases and at J to 8 bases, leaving 5 bases not matched to a gene. The CDR3 consists of 15 residues. Germline V gene lookup returns CDR1 MRHNA and CDR2 SNTAGT.

The V gene is TRBV7-3, the J gene TRBJ2-1; 8 bases are shared with TRBD2. Per the germline V gene, CDR1 is SGHTA and CDR2 is FQGTGA. The V and J ends lost 2 bases and 1 base, in that order; junction bases with no gene match: 4. There are 16 residues in the CDR3. CDR3 nucleotides: TGTGCCAGCAGCTTATTCGGGGGGGTGTCCTACAATGAGCAGTTCTTC. It codes for CASSLFGGVSYNEQFF.

The V and J genes are TRBV7-9 and TRBJ1-4, with D possibly being TRBD1 (6 bases). V gave up 5 bases and J gave up 5 bases, with 18 bases separating them. Germline assignment: CDR1 SEHNR and CDR2 FQNEAQ (reference sequence). This CDR3 spans 16 amino acids. Here the CDR3 DNA reads TGTGCCAGCAGCGAAGGTTTAGGGGGTTGGAATGAAAAACTGTTTTTT. Translated, it gives CASSEGLGGWNEKLFF.

The gene calls are TRBV7-2 and TRBJ2-2, with 10 nucleotides matching TRBD2. The CDR3 has 17 residues. V dropped 5 bases and J dropped 5; count of bases not matched to a gene: 11. The germline CDR1 and CDR2 sequences are SGHTA and FQGNSA. The CDR3 DNA sequence: TGTGCCAGCAGCCTCCGAAGCGGGGGGGCTCGGACCGGGGAGCTGTTTTTT. This encodes CASSLRSGGARTGELFF.

This clone was seen more than once but under ten times. V gene TRBV9 combines with J gene TRBJ1-1, with unresolved D. Germline V gene sequence: CDR1 SGDLS, CDR2 YYNGEE. V was cut by 4 bases and J by 0 bases, with 13 bases left in between. The CDR3 length is 15 residues. For the CDR3, the DNA is TGTGCCAGCAGCCCCGCGGGAGGGATGAACACTGAAGCTTTCTTT. Translating gives CASSPAGGMNTEAFF. Looking up the rest from reference TRBV9 and TRBJ1-1 gives the full variable domain: DSGVTQTPKHLITATGQRVTLRCSPRSGDLSVYWYQQSLDQGLQFLIQYYNGEERAKGNILERFSAQQFPDLHSELNLSSLELGDSALYFCASSPAGGMNTEAFFGQGTRLTVV.

The count of this clone is one. The CDR3 region is CASSGVVVLDYGYTF. CDR3 DNA: TGTGCCAGCAGTGGAGTCGTGGTTCTTGACTATGGCTACACCTTC. This chain links TRBV2 with TRBJ1-2; no reliable D call. The CDR3 contains 15 residues. V was trimmed by 4 bases and J by 3 bases, leaving 15 bases between them. In germline, CDR1 is SNHLY, CDR2 FYNNEI.

V is TRBV5-4 and J is TRBJ2-2, with 11 bases matching TRBD1. Germline CDR1 SGHNT, CDR2 YYREEE (reference sequence). The CDR3 sequence is 17 residues long. V trimming: 4 bases; J trimming: 3 bases; junction bases outside the gene matches: 8. The CDR3 DNA sequence: TGTGCCAGCAGCCTCGGACAGGGGGCGGGATACACCGGGGAGCTGTTTTTT. Residues: CASSLGQGAGYTGELFF.

The chain uses TRBV12-5 and TRBJ2-7; perhaps TRBD1 as D (6 bases). The CDR3 totals 16 residues. Germline assignment: CDR1 LGHNT and CDR2 FRNRAP. Trimming pared 7 bases from V and 2 bases from J, leaving 21 bases between. In nucleotides, the CDR3 is TGTGCTAGTGCCCGGATGAACATCGACAGGACCTACGAGCAGTACTTC. Translated: CASARMNIDRTYEQYF.

This chain joins TRBV18 and TRBJ2-2; D ambiguous. V was pared by 2 bases and J by 6 bases, with 10 bases between. CDR3 length: 14 residues. Germline-derived CDR1 and CDR2 are KGHSH and LQKENI. Written as DNA, the CDR3 is TGTGCCAGCTCACCAAACTTATCCGCCGGGGAGCTGTTTTTT. Translation: CASSPNLSAGELFF.

Turning to this clone: The same CDR3 is also encoded by other DNA sequences in this sample. The gene calls are TRBV5-1 and TRBJ2-7; D gene uncertain. The germline CDR1 and CDR2 sequences are SGHRS and YFSETQ. The CDR3 extends over 11 amino acids. V dropped 5 bases and J dropped 3 bases, with 6 bases sitting between them. The CDR3 DNA is TGCGCCAGCAGGCAGAACTACGAGCAGTACTTC. Its translation: CASRQNYEQYF.

V gene TRBV4-3 combines with J gene TRBJ2-5; 13 bases map to TRBD2. V trimming: 0 bases; J trimming: 0 bases; junction bases outside the gene matches: 10. Germline CDR1 is LGHNA and CDR2 is YSLEER. This CDR3 spans 20 amino acids. Written as DNA, the CDR3 is TGCGCCAGCAGCCAAGAATCGGGGCTCGGGACTAGCGGGGACCAAGAGACCCAGTACTTC. Translation: CASSQESGLGTSGDQETQYF.

This clone has only a few counts. The chain has TRBV7-9 and TRBJ1-1; 10 nucleotides align to TRBD1. The V segment lost 4 bases and the J segment 1 base; nucleotides outside the gene matches: 3. CDR1 and CDR2 from the germline V gene are SEHNR and FQNEAQ (reference sequence). The CDR3 is 15 residues long. The chain's CDR3 is CASSSRTGGNTEAFF. CDR3 nucleotides: TGTGCCAGCAGCTCCCGGACAGGGGGGAACACTGAAGCTTTCTTT. Together with reference TRBV7-9 and TRBJ1-1, the CDR3 gives the full variable domain: DTGVSQNPRHKITKRGQNVTFRCDPISEHNRLYWYRQTLGQGPEFLTYFQNEAQLEKSRLLSDRFSAERPKGSFSTLEIQRTEQGDSAMYLCASSSRTGGNTEAFFGQGTRLTVV.

The rearrangement links TRBV5-8 to TRBJ2-7; D call uncertain. The CDR3 runs to 11 residues. The ends were cut back, 1 base at V and 3 bases at J, with 2 bases in the middle. The germline gives CDR1 SGHTS, CDR2 YDEGEE. The CDR3 reads CASSLYYEQYF. The CDR3 DNA is TGTGCCAGCAGCTTGTACTACGAGCAGTACTTC.

V usage is TRBV4-3 and J usage is TRBJ1-6; D is perhaps TRBD1 (6 bases). This CDR3 contains 17 residues. V was clipped by 4 bases and J by 7 bases, with 20 bases between them. Germline loops: CDR1 LGHNA, CDR2 YSLEER. The DNA of the CDR3 is TGCGCCAGCAGCCCGAGCTCCTACAGGGCCGGCAATTCACCCCTCCACTTT. This gives the protein CASSPSSYRAGNSPLHF.

The chain links TRBV5-6 to TRBJ1-2; D is perhaps TRBD1 (5 bases). Trimming cost V 4 bases and J 2 bases, with 12 bases left between them. In germline, CDR1 is SGHDT, CDR2 YYEEEE. The CDR3 contains 14 residues. This CDR3 is CASSLRQGNYGYTF. The CDR3 nucleotides are TGTGCCAGCAGCCTGCGGCAGGGAAACTATGGCTACACCTTC.

The rearrangement links TRBV14 to TRBJ1-1; D unclear. Germline CDR1 and CDR2: SGHDN and FVKESK. This CDR3 comprises 14 residues. V was trimmed by 0 bases and J by 6 bases, leaving 11 bases between them. The CDR3 spells CASSQDFGDSEAFF. For the CDR3, the DNA is TGTGCCAGCAGCCAAGATTTCGGAGACTCTGAAGCTTTCTTT.

The V gene is TRBV5-6, the J gene TRBJ1-5; 8 bases line up with TRBD1. Germline loops: CDR1 SGHDT, CDR2 YYEEEE. Trimming cost V 3 bases and J 3 bases; bases outside gene matches: 5. This CDR3 has 15 amino acids. The CDR3 nucleotides read TGTGCCAGCAGCTCCCGGGACAGGCCCAATCAGCCCCAGCATTTT. Protein: CASSSRDRPNQPQHF.

This rearrangement joins TRBV5-1 to TRBJ2-7; possible D gene TRBD1, 5 bases. Germline CDR1 is SGHRS and CDR2 is YFSETQ. The CDR3 runs 13 residues. Between the trimmed V and J ends, which lost 5 bases and 5 bases, there was a span of 14 bases. The CDR3 DNA sequence: TGCGCCAGCAGGAAGGGGCTGGGCAACGAGCAGTACTTC. Residues: CASRKGLGNEQYF.

The J gene is TRBJ2-1, the V gene TRBV27; tentatively, D is TRBD2 (6 bases). Germline CDR1 and CDR2: MNHEY and SMNVEV (reference sequence). The CDR3 has 14 residues. V was cut by 8 bases and J by 4 bases, with 15 bases left in between. For the CDR3, the DNA is TGTGCCAGCGCGCTCGGGGGTCTTTACAATGAGCAGTTCTTC. Its translation: CASALGGLYNEQFF.

The J gene is TRBJ2-1, the V gene TRBV5-1; 8 bases match TRBD2. With 5 bases clipped from V and 6 bases from J, the junction kept 10 bases outside the gene matches. This CDR3 is 15 amino acids long. Germline CDR1 is SGHRS and CDR2 is YFSETQ. CDR3 loop: CASSFDGGASNEQFF. Written as DNA, the CDR3 is TGCGCCAGCAGTTTTGACGGGGGGGCAAGCAATGAGCAGTTCTTC. Filled out from reference TRBV5-1 and TRBJ2-1, the complete variable domain reads KAGVTQTPRYLIKTRGQQVTLSCSPISGHRSVSWYQQTPGQGLQFLFEYFSETQRNKGNFPGRFSGRQFSNSRSEMNVSTLELGDSALYLCASSFDGGASNEQFFGPGTRLTVL.

The V and J genes are TRBV7-8 and TRBJ2-2, with 10 bases that match TRBD2. The V and J ends lost 2 bases and 1 base, in that order; junction bases with no gene match: 7. In germline, CDR1 is SGHVS, CDR2 FQNEAQ. This CDR3 is 18 amino acids long. CDR3 nucleotide sequence: TGTGCCAGCAGCTTAAATATAGCGGGGGGTGGGAACACCGGGGAGCTGTTTTTT. Translation: CASSLNIAGGGNTGELFF.

The gene calls are TRBV7-2 and TRBJ1-2; 10 bases match TRBD1. The CDR3 runs 14 residues. V lost 6 bases to trimming and J lost 5 bases; unmatched junction nucleotides: 6. Germline-derived CDR1 and CDR2 are SGHTA and FQGNSA. CDR3 sequence reads: CASRTGGAEYGYTF. CDR3 coding DNA: TGTGCCAGCAGGACAGGGGGCGCTGAATATGGCTACACCTTC.

The J gene is TRBJ1-6, the V gene TRBV7-8; D gene unclear. This CDR3 contains 16 residues. V lost 1 base to trimming and J lost 9 bases, with 16 bases between them. Germline CDR1 and CDR2: SGHVS and FQNEAQ. The CDR3 loop is CASSLVNRDIRSPLHF. The CDR3 DNA reads as TGTGCCAGCAGCTTAGTAAACCGAGACATACGTTCACCCCTCCACTTT.

This sequence joins TRBV19 and TRBJ1-2; D is unclear. The germline V and J ends were trimmed by 0 bases and 4 bases, with 6 bases remaining between them. Germline V gene lookup returns CDR1 LNHDA and CDR2 SQIVND (reference sequence). CDR3 length equals 13 residues. CDR3 in DNA: TGTGCCAGTAGTATAGAGGGCCGCTATGGCTACACCTTC. This encodes CASSIEGRYGYTF.

The chain employs TRBV10-3 and TRBJ2-1; 9 bases line up with TRBD2. Germline values: CDR1 ENHRY, CDR2 SYGVKD. The V gene end was trimmed by 2 bases and the J gene end by 8 bases; junction bases not matched to a gene: 4. This CDR3 spans 14 amino acids. CDR3 sequence (DNA): TGTGCCATCAGTGAGGGCGGGGGGGCCGATGAGCAGTTCTTC. Amino acids: CAISEGGGADEQFF.

The chain links TRBV6-2 or TRBV6-3 to TRBJ2-7; TRBD1 matches 8 bases. Germline V gene lookup returns CDR1 MNHEY and CDR2 SVGEGT. The CDR3 runs 14 residues. Unmatched junction bases numbered 6, after V lost 5 bases and J lost 3 bases. The CDR3 sequence: CASSNGQGYYEQYF. Here the CDR3 DNA reads TGTGCCAGCAGTAACGGACAGGGTTACTACGAGCAGTACTTC.

As regards this clone: Additional DNA sequences in this sample encode the identical CDR3. This rearrangement joins TRBV7-9 to TRBJ2-7; D is uncertain. The CDR3 totals 13 residues. Germline-derived CDR1 and CDR2 are SEHNR and FQNEAQ (reference sequence). V gave up 1 base and J gave up 7 bases, with 11 bases separating them. CDR3 bases: TGTGCCAGCAGCTTAGTACTCTTCTATGAGCAGTACTTC. Protein sequence: CASSLVLFYEQYF.

This clone was counted between two and nine times. This sequence joins TRBV6-6 and TRBJ1-5; no definite D call. Trimming took 2 bases from V and 5 from J, leaving 13 bases between them. This CDR3 has 15 residues. Germline V gene data show CDR1 as MNHNY and CDR2 as SVGAGI (reference sequence). Written as DNA, the CDR3 is TGTGCCAGCAGTTACCCGGAAAATCGGGATCAGCCCCAGCATTTT. The encoded protein is CASSYPENRDQPQHF.